These 19 T cell receptor beta chains originate from one sample sequenced in a study of T cells after yellow fever vaccination. TCRdb analysed the 5' RACE reads with MiXCR anew, one entry per CDR3 protein. The repertoire holds 250,000 to 350,000 distinct CDR3 sequences, roughly 7% seen once, with 15% to 20% in the top ten. The sample consisted of PBMCs, taken roughly 47 days after the first yellow fever vaccination. The source of these receptors is a man aged 18 to 29 who received the YFV17D yellow fever vaccine.

The V and J genes are TRBV20-1 and TRBJ2-5; D gene uncertain. Germline V CDR1 and CDR2: DFQATT, SNEGSKA (reference sequence). Trimming removed 3 bases at V and 3 bases at J, with 11 bases between. This CDR3 is built from 13 residues. CDR3 loop: CSASSAREETQYF. CDR3 bases: TGCAGTGCTAGTTCGGCTAGGGAAGAGACCCAGTACTTC.

The CDR3 loop is CASSYSIGRYQETQYF. The DNA of the CDR3 is TGTGCCAGCAGTTACTCGATCGGAAGGTACCAAGAGACCCAGTACTTC. The chain couples TRBV6-5 to TRBJ2-5; D not certain. The ends were cut back, 0 bases at V and 0 bases at J, with 11 bases in the middle. Germline values: CDR1 MNHEY, CDR2 SVGAGI. The CDR3 covers 16 residues.

This clonotype was counted between two and nine times. The chain combines TRBV25-1 with TRBJ2-1; TRBD1 is a possible D gene (6 bases). Trimming stripped 2 bases from V and 5 bases from J, with 13 bases between. The CDR3 sequence is 15 residues long. Germline CDR1 and CDR2: MGHDK and SYGVNS. CDR3 DNA sequence: TGTGCCAGCAGTGAAACGGGGACATTCAACAATGAGCAGTTCTTC. Amino acid sequence: CASSETGTFNNEQFF. Based on the CDR3 plus reference TRBV25-1 and TRBJ2-1, the full variable domain is EADIYQTPRYLVIGTGKKITLECSQTMGHDKMYWYQQDPGMELHLIHYSYGVNSTEKGDLSSESTVSRIRTEHFPLTLESARPSHTSQYLCASSETGTFNNEQFFGPGTRLTVL.

This clonotype has a handful of counts. CDR3 sequence: CASSLAANGNTEAFF. CDR3 nucleotides: TGCGCCAGCAGCTTGGCCGCAAACGGGAACACTGAAGCTTTCTTT. The V call is TRBV5-1, the J call TRBJ1-1; D call uncertain. The V end lost 0 bases, the J end lost 1 base, and 10 bases lay between the germline ends. The germline CDR1 and CDR2 sequences are SGHRS and YFSETQ. This CDR3 contains 15 residues. Combining the CDR3 with reference TRBV5-1 and TRBJ1-1 gives the whole variable domain KAGVTQTPRYLIKTRGQQVTLSCSPISGHRSVSWYQQTPGQGLQFLFEYFSETQRNKGNFPGRFSGRQFSNSRSEMNVSTLELGDSALYLCASSLAANGNTEAFFGQGTRLTVV.

This clonotype has at least ten counts. J is TRBJ2-1 and V is TRBV5-1; TRBD2 matches at 11 bases. The J segment lost 7 bases and the V segment lost 4 bases, leaving 7 bases of the junction unmatched. This CDR3 region has 15 residues. CDR1 is SGHRS and CDR2 is YFSETQ in the germline V gene. The CDR3 nucleotides read TGCGCCAGCAGCCCAGGACTAGCGGGCCTGAATGAGCAGTTCTTC. Amino acid sequence: CASSPGLAGLNEQFF.

The gene calls are TRBV7-3 and TRBJ2-1; a weak D match, TRBD2 (5 bases). The V end was cut by 4 bases, the J end by 11 bases, with 12 bases between. The CDR3 is made up of 12 amino acids. Germline V gene sequence: CDR1 SGHTA, CDR2 FQGTGA. CDR3 loop: CASSSEAGKQFF. CDR3 coding DNA: TGTGCCAGCAGCTCGGAGGCGGGTAAGCAGTTCTTC.

The rearrangement uses TRBV6-1 and TRBJ2-2, with D hard to call. CDR3 length: 14 residues. Germline V CDR1 and CDR2: MNHNS, SASEGT. V dropped 7 bases and J dropped 3 bases, with 12 bases sitting between them. The CDR3 nucleotides are TGTGCCAGCATCCTTGGGTGGCACACCGGGGAGCTGTTTTTT. It codes for CASILGWHTGELFF.

In its sample, this clonotype was seen a few times. The chain uses TRBV7-9 and TRBJ1-2; D might be TRBD1 (6 bases). Germline V lookup: CDR1 SEHNR, CDR2 FQNEAQ (reference sequence). The CDR3 extends over 13 amino acids. Trimming stripped 2 bases from V and 6 bases from J, with 10 bases between. CDR3 DNA sequence: TGTGCCAGCAGCTTAAGCGGGGGCGATGGCTACACCTTC. Its translation is CASSLSGGDGYTF. The full variable domain, rest sourced from reference TRBV7-9 and TRBJ1-2, is DTGVSQNPRHKITKRGQNVTFRCDPISEHNRLYWYRQTLGQGPEFLTYFQNEAQLEKSRLLSDRFSAERPKGSFSTLEIQRTEQGDSAMYLCASSLSGGDGYTFGSGTRLTVV.

This clonotype was seen a few times. The chain combines TRBV5-1 with TRBJ2-3, with a possible D match to TRBD2 (6 bases). The V gene lost 4 bases and the J gene lost 2 bases, with 20 bases spanning the gap. CDR1 is SGHRS, CDR2 YFSETQ, per germline. The CDR3 has 17 residues. In nucleotides, the CDR3 is TGCGCCAGCAGCCGCCTAGCGACGGGGACCTTCACAGATACGCAGTATTTT. Protein product: CASSRLATGTFTDTQYF. Supplemented by reference TRBV5-1 and TRBJ2-3, the full variable domain reads KAGVTQTPRYLIKTRGQQVTLSCSPISGHRSVSWYQQTPGQGLQFLFEYFSETQRNKGNFPGRFSGRQFSNSRSEMNVSTLELGDSALYLCASSRLATGTFTDTQYFGPGTRLTVL.

This clonotype was recorded at least ten times. This chain links TRBV20-1 with TRBJ1-4; 8 bases align to TRBD1. The germline V gene encodes CDR1 DFQATT and CDR2 SNEGSKA (reference sequence). This CDR3 spans 15 amino acids. Trimming took 0 bases from V and 7 from J; bases not matched to a gene: 7. The DNA for the CDR3 is TGCAGTGCTAGAGATCCCAAGCAGGGGGCTGAAAAACTGTTTTTT. Translated: CSARDPKQGAEKLFF.

The rearrangement links TRBV4-1 to TRBJ2-3, with TRBD1 matching over 11 bases. The CDR3 contains 16 residues. The V gene end was trimmed by 1 base and the J gene end by 3 bases; junction bases not matched to a gene: 3. Germline CDR1 and CDR2: MGHRA and YSYEKL. CDR3 residues: CASSQVGQGATDTQYF. The CDR3 coding sequence is TGCGCCAGCAGCCAAGTCGGACAGGGGGCAACAGATACGCAGTATTTT.

This clonotype has a count of ten or more. The chain combines TRBV28 with TRBJ1-2; perhaps TRBD1 as D (5 bases). The CDR3 has 14 amino acids. V was trimmed by 3 bases and J by 4 bases, leaving 12 bases between them. CDR1 is MDHEN and CDR2 is SYDVKM in the germline V gene. The CDR3 nucleotides read TGTGCCAGCAGTTTCGGGGGGAGCATCTATGGCTACACCTTC. Amino acids: CASSFGGSIYGYTF.

This clonotype was seen only a few times. V gene TRBV7-9 combines with J gene TRBJ1-1; D ambiguous. This CDR3 is 15 amino acids long. Germline V gene lookup returns CDR1 SEHNR and CDR2 FQNEAQ (reference sequence). The V end lost 6 bases, the J end lost 8 bases, and 22 bases lay between the germline ends. DNA of the CDR3: TGTGCCAGCAGTACAAAAAGCGACATCGAGAGAGAAGCTTTCTTT. Encoded protein: CASSTKSDIEREAFF.

Only one count was recorded for this clonotype. This chain joins TRBV20-1 and TRBJ2-1, with 11 positions matching TRBD2. The CDR3 runs to 14 residues. The J segment lost 5 bases and the V segment lost 6 bases, leaving 6 bases of the junction unmatched. Germline assignment: CDR1 DFQATT and CDR2 SNEGSKA (reference sequence). The CDR3 DNA reads TGCAGTGCCATGGTAGCGGGGGGGAACAATGAGCAGTTCTTC. Translating it yields CSAMVAGGNNEQFF.

This clonotype has a handful of counts. The chain couples TRBV20-1 to TRBJ1-1; D not certain. Trimming took 6 bases from V and 1 from J, leaving 21 bases between them. The CDR3 spans 16 residues. Germline CDR1 reads DFQATT; CDR2 reads SNEGSKA (reference sequence). CDR3 bases: TGCAGTGCGCCTAAGACGGAAATCTTGGGGAACACTGAAGCTTTCTTT. This sequence encodes CSAPKTEILGNTEAFF.

This clonotype has ten or more counts. J is TRBJ2-1 and V is TRBV18; D unclear. V lost 3 bases, J lost 4 bases, and 10 bases lay in between. The CDR3 spans 14 residues. Germline V gene sequence: CDR1 KGHSH, CDR2 LQKENI. CDR3 protein: CASSPPDGYNEQFF. The DNA of the CDR3 is TGTGCCAGCTCACCCCCGGACGGGTACAATGAGCAGTTCTTC. Based on the CDR3 plus reference TRBV18 and TRBJ2-1, the full variable domain is NAGVMQNPRHLVRRRGQEARLRCSPMKGHSHVYWYRQLPEEGLKFMVYLQKENIIDESGMPKERFSAEFPKEGPSILRIQQVVRGDSAAYFCASSPPDGYNEQFFGPGTRLTVL.

There are a few counts of this clonotype. The rearrangement links TRBV6-2 or TRBV6-3 to TRBJ1-2; D ambiguous. Germline V gives CDR1 MNHEY, CDR2 SVGEGT. The CDR3 length is 12 residues. V was trimmed by 5 bases and J by 4 bases, leaving 8 bases between them. CDR3: CASSPSLYGYTF. In DNA, the CDR3 is TGTGCCAGCAGTCCTTCCCTCTATGGCTACACCTTC.

J is TRBJ2-3 and V is TRBV6-2 or TRBV6-3, with 8 bases lining up with TRBD2. The trim removed 7 bases at V and 5 bases at J, leaving 8 bases unmatched. CDR1 MNHEY and CDR2 SVGEGT come from the germline V gene. There are 14 residues in the CDR3. CDR3 bases: TGTGCCAGCATCCAGCAACGGGGGGGAGATACGCAGTATTTT. Its translation is CASIQQRGGDTQYF.

Many counts were recorded for this clonotype. The chain links TRBV10-3 to TRBJ2-1, with TRBD1 matching 9 bases. The CDR3 runs to 17 residues. The trim removed 3 bases at V and 2 bases at J, leaving 8 bases unmatched. The germline V gene encodes CDR1 ENHRY and CDR2 SYGVKD. The CDR3 nucleotides read TGTGCCATCAGTGACCAGGGGACAGGGAAAACCTACAATGAGCAGTTCTTC. This codes for CAISDQGTGKTYNEQFF.